The 9 T cell receptor beta chains below were found in one sample sequenced in a study of cytomegalovirus exposure and HLA in healthy donors. PCR amplification relied on 60 Vbeta primers (plus 13 Jbeta primers). The assay was immunoSEQ multiplex PCR, and TCRdb's table has in-frame clones only and misses some. This table holds approximately 150,000 clones, around four fifths found once. Source material: PBMCs. All receptors come from a woman between 50 and 59 years old in good health and CMV-seronegative.

The chain carries TRBV19 and TRBJ1-1; TRBD1 might be the D (5 bases). In germline, CDR1 is LNHDA, CDR2 SQIVND (reference sequence). Trimming removed 7 bases at V and 4 bases at J, with 16 bases between. CDR3 size: 14 residues. The CDR3 spells CASNIGRTTTEAFF. Written as DNA, the CDR3 is TGTGCCAGTAATATTGGGAGGACAACCACTGAAGCTTTCTTT.

The V gene is TRBV20-1, the J gene TRBJ1-2; D call uncertain. Germline V gives CDR1 DFQATT, CDR2 SNEGSKA (reference sequence). Trimming removed 6 bases at V and 4 bases at J, with 9 bases between. CDR3 length equals 11 residues. The CDR3 sequence: CSATGIYGYTF. In DNA, the CDR3 is TGCAGTGCAACCGGGATCTATGGCTACACCTTC.

The chain carries TRBV2 and TRBJ2-5, with TRBD1 matching 7 bases. Germline-derived CDR1 and CDR2 are SNHLY and FYNNEI. This CDR3 is 15 amino acids long. The V gene end was trimmed by 7 bases and the J gene end by 2 bases; junction bases not matched to a gene: 10. DNA of the CDR3: TGTGCCAGCATCGAAATGACAGGGCGGCAAGAGACCCAGTACTTC. This gives the protein CASIEMTGRQETQYF. The full variable domain, completed using reference TRBV2 and TRBJ2-5, is EPEVTQTPSHQVTQMGQEVILRCVPISNHLYFYWYRQILGQKVEFLVSFYNNEISEKSEIFDDQFSVERPDGSNFTLKIRSTKLEDSAMYFCASIEMTGRQETQYFGPGTRLLVL.

The J gene is TRBJ2-5, the V gene TRBV5-6, with 8 positions matching TRBD1. Germline values: CDR1 SGHDT, CDR2 YYEEEE. This CDR3 is built from 16 residues. The V gene end was trimmed by 0 bases and the J gene end by 4 bases; junction bases not matched to a gene: 8. CDR3 sequence: CASSLVFGQGTETQYF. DNA for the CDR3: TGTGCCAGCAGCTTGGTATTTGGACAGGGAACAGAGACCCAGTACTTC.

V gene TRBV9 combines with J gene TRBJ2-7, with 9 positions matching TRBD1. This CDR3 spans 13 amino acids. Trimming removed 6 bases from V and 1 base from J; junction bases left unmatched: 2. CDR1 is SGDLS and CDR2 is YYNGEE in the germline V gene. The CDR3 DNA reads as TGTGCCAGCACGGGGACAGGGTCCTACGAGCAGTACTTC. Amino acids: CASTGTGSYEQYF.

The CDR3 is CASSLLGGAGNYGYTF. CDR3 DNA sequence: TGTGCCAGCAGCCTCTTGGGGGGGGCAGGGAACTATGGCTACACCTTC. The chain uses TRBV5-4 and TRBJ1-2; the D gene is possibly TRBD1 (6 bases). Germline CDR1 SGHNT, CDR2 YYREEE (reference sequence). Trimming stripped 4 bases from V and 2 bases from J, with 18 bases between. The CDR3 extends over 16 amino acids.

This chain links TRBV6-1 with TRBJ1-3, with 10 bases lining up with TRBD1. The V gene's germline CDR1 is MNHNS and CDR2 SASEGT. The CDR3 extends over 16 amino acids. V lost 2 bases, J lost 4 bases, and 5 bases stayed unmatched. The CDR3 DNA reads as TGTGCCAGCAGTGAAATGGACAGGGGGGAAGGAAACACCATATATTTT. Its protein is CASSEMDRGEGNTIYF.

V and J are TRBV9 and TRBJ1-3; TRBD1 aligns across 10 bases. The J segment lost 3 bases and the V segment lost 3 bases, leaving 6 bases of the junction unmatched. Germline values: CDR1 SGDLS, CDR2 YYNGEE. This CDR3 has 16 residues. The CDR3 DNA sequence: TGTGCCAGCAGCGAGGGACAGGGGCTGGATGGAAACACCATATATTTT. This encodes CASSEGQGLDGNTIYF.

This sequence joins TRBV18 and TRBJ2-1; TRBD2 aligns across 7 bases. The germline CDR1 and CDR2 sequences are KGHSH and LQKENI. The CDR3 has 17 residues. V lost 0 bases to trimming and J lost 1 base; unmatched junction nucleotides: 6. This CDR3 is CASSPPSGGSSYNEQFF. The CDR3 region has the DNA TGTGCCAGCTCACCACCGTCGGGGGGTAGTTCCTACAATGAGCAGTTCTTC.